Shown below are 10 T cell receptor beta chains from a single sample sequenced in a study of T-cell memory formation after mild COVID-19. TCRdb passed the 5' RACE reads through MiXCR, listing each CDR3 protein once. The table shows roughly 190,000 distinct CDR3 sequences, with roughly 30% occurring only once. What was sequenced was PBMCs or a T cell subset sorted from them (not recorded which). These receptors were collected from an adult woman who had mild COVID-19 (a few samples of this study predate the infection). Cell type and time point are not known.

The sample holds a few counts of this clonotype. The CDR3 protein is CASSQDKRREGYNEQFF. The CDR3 DNA follows: TGCGCCAGCAGCCAAGATAAACGGCGGGAGGGTTACAATGAGCAGTTCTTC. The rearrangement uses TRBV4-1 and TRBJ2-1, with TRBD2 matching over 9 bases. Germline V lookup: CDR1 MGHRA, CDR2 YSYEKL. CDR3 length: 17 amino acids. With V trimmed by 0 bases and J by 4 bases, 7 bases remained unmatched.

J is TRBJ2-3 and V is TRBV19; 9 bases align to TRBD2. Germline loops: CDR1 LNHDA, CDR2 SQIVND (reference sequence). The CDR3 sequence is 16 residues long. The V gene end was trimmed by 3 bases and the J gene end by 4 bases; junction bases not matched to a gene: 8. CDR3 bases: TGTGCCAGTAGTATTCAAGGCGGGAGGGGCGCAGATACGCAGTATTTT. Its protein product is CASSIQGGRGADTQYF.

The chain couples TRBV7-6 to TRBJ1-1; a weak D match, TRBD1 (5 bases). Trimming shortened V by 4 bases and J by 8 bases, and 14 bases separated the two germline ends. CDR1 and CDR2 from the germline V gene are SGHVS and FNYEAQ. CDR3 length: 13 amino acids. The CDR3 loop reads CASSSPGRLEAFF. The CDR3 coding sequence is TGTGCCAGCAGCTCACCGGGACGGCTAGAAGCTTTCTTT.

J is TRBJ2-7 and V is TRBV3-1, with 7 positions matching TRBD1. Looked up from germline, CDR1 is LGHDT and CDR2 is YNNKEL (reference sequence). This CDR3 is built from 14 residues. V lost 1 base to trimming and J lost 5 bases; unmatched junction nucleotides: 5. The CDR3 spells CASSQANRGHEQYF. The DNA of the CDR3 is TGTGCCAGCAGCCAAGCAAACAGGGGCCACGAGCAGTACTTC.

In this sample, this clonotype turned up a few times. The genes are TRBV6-5 and TRBJ2-7; D tentatively reads TRBD1 or TRBD2 (5 bases each). The ends were cut back, 4 bases at V and 5 bases at J, with 15 bases in the middle. The germline V gene has CDR1 MNHEY and CDR2 SVGAGI. This CDR3 spans 14 amino acids. For the CDR3, the DNA is TGTGCCAGCAGTTCCACCGGGACGACTAACGAGCAGTACTTC. Amino acid sequence: CASSSTGTTNEQYF.

The J gene is TRBJ2-7, the V gene TRBV6-2 or TRBV6-3; no definite D call. The length of the CDR3 is 12 residues. Germline CDR1 is MNHEY and CDR2 is SVGEGT. The V end lost 4 bases, the J end lost 2 bases, and 6 bases lay between the germline ends. CDR3 region: CASSFPPYEQYF. CDR3 sequence (DNA): TGTGCCAGCAGTTTCCCTCCCTACGAGCAGTACTTC.

The chain has TRBV6-2 or TRBV6-3 and TRBJ2-7; tentatively, D is TRBD1 (6 bases). CDR3 size: 17 residues. Germline V gene sequence: CDR1 MNHEY, CDR2 SVGEGT. The V end was cut by 0 bases, the J end by 6 bases, with 21 bases between. The CDR3 DNA reads as TGTGCCAGCAGTTACTCGCTCCAGGGACAACGGAGAGGCGAGCAGTACTTC. Protein sequence: CASSYSLQGQRRGEQYF.

This clonotype was detected once. CDR3 in DNA: TGCAGTGCTAGAGATTGGTCCGAGGGACCGTATGGCTACACCTTC. Its translation is CSARDWSEGPYGYTF. J is TRBJ1-2 and V is TRBV20-1, with D possibly TRBD1 on 5 matching bases. The CDR3 sequence is 15 residues long. Trimming removed 0 bases at V and 5 bases at J, with 16 bases between. The germline V gene has CDR1 DFQATT and CDR2 SNEGSKA (reference sequence).

This clonotype was seen more than once but under ten times. The chain employs TRBV5-6 and TRBJ1-1, with D maybe TRBD1 (5 bases). The CDR3 is 17 residues long. Germline lookup yields CDR1 SGHDT and CDR2 YYEEEE. Trimming removed 3 bases at V and 5 bases at J, with 23 bases between. DNA of the CDR3: TGTGCCAGCAGCTCATGGGGACGGCAGTTTAAGGGGACTGAAGCTTTCTTT. Its protein product is CASSSWGRQFKGTEAFF.

This clonotype appeared once. The CDR3 DNA reads as TGTGCCAGCAGTGAGACGTCTTCGGGTGGAAACACCATATATTTT. It yields the protein CASSETSSGGNTIYF. The chain is built from TRBV6-1 and TRBJ1-3; no firm D call. The V gene's germline CDR1 is MNHNS and CDR2 SASEGT. The CDR3 runs 15 residues. With 3 bases removed from V and 3 bases from J, the gap between germline ends came to 12 bases.